Following are 32 T cell receptor beta chains from one sample sequenced in a study of CD8+ T cells in alopecia areata. RNA, once extracted, was reverse transcribed into cDNA for use as the sequencing template. Using immunoSEQ multiplex PCR, the repertoire was profiled, and TCRdb retains in-frame clones only, with some absent. The sample shows tens of thousands of clones, roughly 60% of them seen only once. This specimen was CD8+ T cells sorted from blood, taken at week 0. All receptors derive from a human donor with alopecia areata.

The table lists this clone with a few counts. This chain joins TRBV7-2 and TRBJ2-5, with 9 nucleotides matching TRBD1. V lost 5 bases to trimming and J lost 0 bases; unmatched junction nucleotides: 10. The CDR3 consists of 17 residues. Looked up from germline, CDR1 is SGHTA and CDR2 is FQGNSA. Written as DNA, the CDR3 is TGTGCCAGCAGCAATTGGGAACAGGGGGCGTACCAAGAGACCCAGTACTTC. Its translation: CASSNWEQGAYQETQYF.

This sequence joins TRBV15 and TRBJ2-6; no clear D. The germline V and J ends were trimmed by 0 bases and 0 bases, with 6 bases remaining between them. CDR3 length equals 16 residues. The germline gives CDR1 LNHNV, CDR2 YYDKDF (reference sequence). CDR3 sequence (DNA): TGTGCCACCAGCAGAGACAGGTCCTCTGGGGCCAACGTCCTGACTTTC. This codes for CATSRDRSSGANVLTF.

This clone showed up many times. This sequence joins TRBV15 and TRBJ2-3; D is undetermined. The V end was cut by 4 bases, the J end by 0 bases, with 5 bases between. CDR3 length: 13 residues. CDR1 and CDR2 (germline): LNHNV, YYDKDF (reference sequence). CDR3 residues: CATSKTSTDTQYF. The CDR3 DNA reads TGTGCCACCAGCAAGACTAGCACAGATACGCAGTATTTT. The full variable domain, rest sourced from reference TRBV15 and TRBJ2-3, is DAMVIQNPRYQVTQFGKPVTLSCSQTLNHNVMYWYQQKSSQAPKLLFHYYDKDFNNEADTPDNFQSRRPNTSFCFLDIRSPGLGDTAMYLCATSKTSTDTQYFGPGTRLTVL.

The rearrangement uses TRBV7-9 and TRBJ2-7; D could derive from TRBD1 or TRBD2 (5 bases each). Trimming shortened V by 4 bases and J by 2 bases, and 12 bases separated the two germline ends. The germline CDR1 and CDR2 sequences are SEHNR and FQNEAQ (reference sequence). CDR3 length equals 14 residues. The CDR3 loop is CASSSPGTPYEQYF. CDR3 bases: TGTGCCAGCAGCTCACCCGGGACCCCCTACGAGCAGTACTTC.

The chain carries TRBV29-1 and TRBJ2-7; D is perhaps TRBD1 (5 bases). V gave up 5 bases and J gave up 4 bases, with 9 bases separating them. CDR1 is SQVTM and CDR2 is ANQGSEA in the germline V gene. The CDR3 has 11 amino acids. The CDR3 is CSVQGLYEQYF. CDR3 coding DNA: TGCAGCGTTCAGGGATTGTACGAGCAGTACTTC.

This clone was observed once. The chain employs TRBV30 and TRBJ1-1, with D hard to call. The CDR3 totals 14 residues. With 0 bases removed from V and 0 bases from J, the gap between germline ends came to 8 bases. Looked up from germline, CDR1 is GTSNPN and CDR2 is SVGIG (reference sequence). The CDR3 protein is CAWSVAVLNTEAFF. The DNA of the CDR3 is TGTGCCTGGAGTGTAGCAGTTTTGAACACTGAAGCTTTCTTT.

The chain has TRBV29-1 and TRBJ2-1, with 16 bases lining up with TRBD2. The CDR3 totals 17 residues. The germline gives CDR1 SQVTM, CDR2 ANQGSEA. The junction had 9 bases not matched to a gene; V was cut back by 5 bases and J by 5 bases. The CDR3, as DNA: TGCAGCGTTAGGGGACTAGCGGGAGGGGGTAAGAACAATGAGCAGTTCTTC. Protein product: CSVRGLAGGGKNNEQFF.

The chain uses TRBV5-6 and TRBJ2-7, with D perhaps assigned TRBD1 or TRBD2 (5 bases each). The CDR3 totals 13 residues. V lost 2 bases and J lost 2, with 8 bases in between. Germline CDR1 reads SGHDT; CDR2 reads YYEEEE. CDR3 DNA sequence: TGTGCCAGCAGCTTCGGGGACGCCTACGAGCAGTACTTC. The encoded protein is CASSFGDAYEQYF.

This clone was seen only once. V usage is TRBV30 and J usage is TRBJ2-7; D call uncertain. The ends were cut back, 3 bases at V and 2 bases at J, with 8 bases in the middle. The CDR3 extends over 12 amino acids. From germline, CDR1 is GTSNPN and CDR2 SVGIG (reference sequence). DNA of the CDR3: TGTGCCTGGAGGGACCAGGCCTACGAGCAGTACTTC. It codes for CAWRDQAYEQYF. Combining the CDR3 with reference TRBV30 and TRBJ2-7 gives the whole variable domain SQTIHQWPATLVQPVGSPLSLECTVEGTSNPNLYWYRQAAGRGLQLLFYSVGIGQISSEVPQNLSASRPQDRQFILSSKKLLLSDSGFYLCAWRDQAYEQYFGPGTRLTVT.

The gene calls are TRBV5-1 and TRBJ2-3; D may be TRBD1 (6 bases). CDR3 length: 14 amino acids. Trimming pared 4 bases from V and 2 bases from J, leaving 11 bases between. Germline assignment: CDR1 SGHRS and CDR2 YFSETQ. The CDR3 nucleotides are TGCGCCAGCAGCCCACGGACAGTCACAGATACGCAGTATTTT. Translating gives CASSPRTVTDTQYF.

V gene TRBV6-5 combines with J gene TRBJ1-2, with D hard to call. Germline V gene lookup returns CDR1 MNHEY and CDR2 SVGAGI. The CDR3 is made up of 13 amino acids. V was shortened by 6 bases and J by 8 bases, with 16 bases between the two germline ends. This CDR3 is CASSPEAGGGYTF. The CDR3 region has the DNA TGTGCCAGCAGCCCTGAGGCGGGCGGAGGCTACACCTTC.

This clone was observed once. This chain joins TRBV7-9 and TRBJ2-5; D is ambiguous. This CDR3 has 15 residues. The V end was cut by 1 base, the J end by 2 bases, with 11 bases between. Germline lookup yields CDR1 SEHNR and CDR2 FQNEAQ (reference sequence). This CDR3 reads CASSLGDRPQETQYF. The CDR3 DNA reads TGTGCCAGCAGCTTAGGCGACCGCCCGCAAGAGACCCAGTACTTC. The full variable domain, its missing parts supplied by reference TRBV7-9 and TRBJ2-5, is DTGVSQNPRHKITKRGQNVTFRCDPISEHNRLYWYRQTLGQGPEFLTYFQNEAQLEKSRLLSDRFSAERPKGSFSTLEIQRTEQGDSAMYLCASSLGDRPQETQYFGPGTRLLVL.

The CDR3 region is CATREGQISTDTQYF. In DNA form, the CDR3 reads TGTGCCACCAGGGAGGGACAGATTAGCACAGATACGCAGTATTTT. V and J are TRBV15 and TRBJ2-3; weak D call: TRBD1 (7 bases). Trimming removed 6 bases at V and 0 bases at J, with 13 bases between. CDR1 is LNHNV and CDR2 is YYDKDF in the germline V gene (reference sequence). The CDR3 extends over 15 amino acids.

This clone showed up just a few times. The chain is built from TRBV30 and TRBJ2-2; tentative D call: TRBD1 (5 bases). Germline V lookup: CDR1 GTSNPN, CDR2 SVGIG (reference sequence). Trimming left V 5 bases short and J 6 bases short, with 10 bases between. CDR3 size: 12 residues. The CDR3 nucleotides read TGTGCCTGGGGGCAGGGCCCCGGGGAGCTGTTTTTT. Translating it yields CAWGQGPGELFF.

V and J are TRBV29-1 and TRBJ2-2; weak D call: TRBD1 (5 bases). The CDR3 is 14 residues long. Germline CDR1 reads SQVTM; CDR2 reads ANQGSEA. V was shortened by 2 bases and J by 8 bases, with 15 bases between the two germline ends. As DNA, the CDR3 is TGCAGCGTTGAATGGACAAGTGTTGTAGGGGAGCTGTTTTTT. It is translated as CSVEWTSVVGELFF.

The chain has TRBV2 and TRBJ2-7; D unclear. Germline CDR1 is SNHLY and CDR2 is FYNNEI. This CDR3 has 15 residues. V lost 1 base to trimming and J lost 3 bases, with 13 bases between them. The CDR3 region has the DNA TGTGCCAGCAGTGAAGGGACGGGTGCCCTCTACGAGCAGTACTTC. Its translation: CASSEGTGALYEQYF.

The rearrangement uses TRBV7-6 and TRBJ2-6; D uncertain. Germline-derived CDR1 and CDR2 are SGHVS and FNYEAQ. Trimming left V 7 bases short and J 2 bases short, with 6 bases between. The CDR3 loop spans 13 amino acids. CDR3 region: CASTPPGANVLTF. CDR3 sequence (DNA): TGTGCCAGCACCCCCCCTGGGGCCAACGTCCTGACTTTC.

The V and J genes are TRBV5-4 and TRBJ2-1; 8 nucleotides match TRBD2. This CDR3 spans 16 amino acids. V lost 0 bases, J lost 7 bases, and 9 bases stayed unmatched. Germline V lookup: CDR1 SGHNT, CDR2 YYREEE (reference sequence). The CDR3 sequence is CASSLAQAGVKNEQFF. As DNA, the CDR3 is TGTGCCAGCAGCTTGGCCCAAGCGGGAGTCAAAAATGAGCAGTTCTTC.

V is TRBV6-5 and J is TRBJ1-6; no definite D call. Germline CDR1 MNHEY, CDR2 SVGAGI. There are 14 residues in the CDR3. Deletions cut 6 bases from V and 4 bases from J, with 10 bases between. Here the CDR3 reads CASSDRDYNSPLHF. CDR3 bases: TGTGCCAGCAGCGACCGGGATTATAATTCACCCCTCCACTTT.

This clone was seen once. The rearrangement uses TRBV29-1 and TRBJ2-7; TRBD1 agrees at 9 bases. Losses at the gene ends were 5 bases for V and 5 bases for J; bases not matched to a gene: 10. Germline CDR1 reads SQVTM; CDR2 reads ANQGSEA. The CDR3 extends over 14 amino acids. The CDR3 DNA reads TGCAGCGTTAACCTTGGACAGGGGAGACACGAGCAGTACTTC. Its translation is CSVNLGQGRHEQYF.

This clone was seen a few times. DNA of the CDR3: TGTGCCAGCAGCTTAGTGGTTCGCGATGGCACAGATACGCAGTATTTT. It encodes CASSLVVRDGTDTQYF. The chain joins TRBV7-2 to TRBJ2-3; D unresolved. The germline CDR1 and CDR2 sequences are SGHTA and FQGNSA. This CDR3 region has 16 residues. With 1 base removed from V and 1 base from J, the gap between germline ends came to 12 bases.

The chain recombines TRBV7-2 with TRBJ2-7; 8 bases match TRBD2. Germline V CDR1 and CDR2: SGHTA, FQGNSA. V dropped 2 bases and J dropped 5; count of bases not matched to a gene: 5. The CDR3 loop spans 14 amino acids. CDR3 sequence reads: CASSLMGLGDEQYF. The CDR3, as DNA: TGTGCCAGCAGCTTAATGGGACTAGGGGACGAGCAGTACTTC.

The V and J genes are TRBV7-2 and TRBJ2-6; D is undetermined. The germline CDR1 and CDR2 sequences are SGHTA and FQGNSA. The CDR3 totals 18 residues. Trimming left V 4 bases short and J 4 bases short, with 20 bases between. The CDR3 here is CASSSHTTPGSGANVLTF. The CDR3 DNA reads as TGTGCCAGCAGCTCTCACACAACGCCAGGTTCCGGGGCCAACGTCCTGACTTTC.

V gene TRBV4-1 combines with J gene TRBJ1-5, with D tentatively TRBD1 (5 bases). This CDR3 is built from 14 residues. V lost 5 bases to trimming and J lost 4 bases, with 12 bases between them. Germline-derived CDR1 and CDR2 are MGHRA and YSYEKL. The CDR3 reads CASSAGADNQPQHF. The CDR3 DNA sequence: TGCGCCAGCAGCGCCGGGGCAGATAATCAGCCCCAGCATTTT.

The gene calls are TRBV7-2 and TRBJ2-1, with TRBD2 identical over 9 bases. The CDR3 has 15 residues. V lost 2 bases and J lost 8; bases outside the gene matches: 7. CDR1 is SGHTA and CDR2 is FQGNSA in the germline V gene. CDR3 bases: TGTGCCAGCAGCTTACTAGCGGGAAAGGGTGATGAGCAGTTCTTC. Protein product: CASSLLAGKGDEQFF.

This chain links TRBV2 with TRBJ2-2; 9 bases are a match to TRBD2. The germline V gene has CDR1 SNHLY and CDR2 FYNNEI. V shed 2 bases and J 2 bases; nucleotides not matched to a gene: 9. The CDR3 loop spans 18 amino acids. CDR3 coding DNA: TGTGCCAGCAGTGAATTCTGGAGCGGGGGGCTTAACACCGGGGAGCTGTTTTTT. This sequence encodes CASSEFWSGGLNTGELFF.

The gene calls are TRBV2 and TRBJ2-7; unclear D gene. The ends were cut back, 2 bases at V and 2 bases at J, with 4 bases in the middle. This CDR3 contains 12 residues. Germline lookup yields CDR1 SNHLY and CDR2 FYNNEI. CDR3 bases: TGTGCCAGCAGTGAACCTGCCTACGAGCAGTACTTC. It codes for CASSEPAYEQYF.

For the CDR3, the DNA is TGTGCCAGCACCTCATGGACCCAAGAGACCCAGTACTTC. Protein: CASTSWTQETQYF. The V call is TRBV7-9, the J call TRBJ2-5; D gene unclear. This CDR3 is 13 amino acids long. V lost 7 bases and J lost 1, with 10 bases in between. Germline values: CDR1 SEHNR, CDR2 FQNEAQ (reference sequence).

The V call is TRBV6-5, the J call TRBJ2-2, with D perhaps matching TRBD2 (6 bases). The germline gives CDR1 MNHEY, CDR2 SVGAGI. V lost 7 bases and J lost 3, with 9 bases in between. CDR3 length: 13 residues. CDR3 region: CASTRDYTGELFF. For the CDR3, the DNA is TGTGCCAGCACTCGGGACTACACCGGGGAGCTGTTTTTT.

The rearrangement links TRBV7-9 to TRBJ2-3, with 7 bases fitting TRBD2. Trimming removed 0 bases from V and 2 bases from J; junction bases left unmatched: 2. CDR3 length: 15 amino acids. CDR1 and CDR2 (germline): SEHNR, FQNEAQ (reference sequence). CDR3 amino acids: CASSLAGGPTDTQYF. The CDR3, as DNA: TGTGCCAGCAGCTTAGCGGGAGGGCCCACAGATACGCAGTATTTT.

The rearrangement links TRBV19 to TRBJ1-1; 9 bases are shared with TRBD1. V gave up 9 bases and J gave up 1 base; unmatched junction bases: 6. CDR1 LNHDA and CDR2 SQIVND come from the germline V gene (reference sequence). The CDR3 contains 14 residues. CDR3: CASRGGQGNTEAFF. As DNA, the CDR3 is TGTGCCAGCCGAGGGGGACAGGGGAACACTGAAGCTTTCTTT.

The V call is TRBV15, the J call TRBJ1-4, with D unclear. Looked up from germline, CDR1 is LNHNV and CDR2 is YYDKDF (reference sequence). This CDR3 spans 15 amino acids. Trimming stripped 0 bases from V and 2 bases from J, with 7 bases between. The CDR3 bases are TGTGCCACCAGCAGAGAGGGAACCACTAATGAAAAACTGTTTTTT. Encoded protein: CATSREGTTNEKLFF.